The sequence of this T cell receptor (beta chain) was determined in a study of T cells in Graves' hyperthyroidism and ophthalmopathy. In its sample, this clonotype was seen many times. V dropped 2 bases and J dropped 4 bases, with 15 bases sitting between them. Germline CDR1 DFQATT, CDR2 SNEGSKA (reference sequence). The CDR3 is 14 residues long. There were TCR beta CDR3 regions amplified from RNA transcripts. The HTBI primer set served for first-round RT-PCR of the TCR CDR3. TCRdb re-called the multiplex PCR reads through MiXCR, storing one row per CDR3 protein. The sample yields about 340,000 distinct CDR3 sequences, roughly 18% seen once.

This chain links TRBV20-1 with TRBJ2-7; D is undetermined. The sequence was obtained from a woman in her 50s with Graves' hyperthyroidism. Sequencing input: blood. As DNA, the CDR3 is TGCAGTGCTAGATCCCCGGCCAGAGGATACGAGCAGTACTTC. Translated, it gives CSARSPARGYEQYF.